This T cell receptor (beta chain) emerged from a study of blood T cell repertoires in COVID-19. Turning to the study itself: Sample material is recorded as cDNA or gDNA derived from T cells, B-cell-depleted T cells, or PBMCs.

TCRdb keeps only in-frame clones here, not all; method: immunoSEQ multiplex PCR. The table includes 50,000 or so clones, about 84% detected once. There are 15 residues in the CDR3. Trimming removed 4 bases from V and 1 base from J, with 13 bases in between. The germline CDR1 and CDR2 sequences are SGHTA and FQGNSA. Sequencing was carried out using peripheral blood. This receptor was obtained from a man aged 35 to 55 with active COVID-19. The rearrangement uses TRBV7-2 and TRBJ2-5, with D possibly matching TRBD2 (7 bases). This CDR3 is CASSSAGAAQETQYF. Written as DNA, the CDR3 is TGTGCCAGCAGCTCCGCGGGGGCCGCCCAAGAGACCCAGTACTTC. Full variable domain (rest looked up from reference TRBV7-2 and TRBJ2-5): GAGVSQSPSNKVTEKGKDVELRCDPISGHTALYWYRQSLGQGLEFLIYFQGNSAPDKSGLPSDRFSAERTGGSVSTLTIQRTQQEDSAVYLCASSSAGAAQETQYFGPGTRLLVL.